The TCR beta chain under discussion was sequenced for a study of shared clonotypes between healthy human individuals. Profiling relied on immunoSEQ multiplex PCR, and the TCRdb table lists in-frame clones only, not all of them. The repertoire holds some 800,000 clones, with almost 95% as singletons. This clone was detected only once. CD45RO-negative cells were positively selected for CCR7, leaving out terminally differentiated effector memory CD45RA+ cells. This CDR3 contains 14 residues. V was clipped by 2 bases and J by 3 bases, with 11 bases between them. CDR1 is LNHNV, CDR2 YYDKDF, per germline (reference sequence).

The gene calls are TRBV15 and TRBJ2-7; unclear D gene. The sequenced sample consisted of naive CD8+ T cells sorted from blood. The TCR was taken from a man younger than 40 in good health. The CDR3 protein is CATSRKQRVYEQYF. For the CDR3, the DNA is TGTGCCACCAGCAGAAAACAGAGAGTCTACGAGCAGTACTTC.